These T cell receptor beta chains were read from a single sample in a study of blood T cells in healthy people across ages. From the 5' RACE reads, TCRdb called clonotypes with MiXCR, one entry per CDR3 protein. The repertoire has hundreds of thousands of distinct CDR3 sequences, about 54% of them found once; the top ten carry over 30%. The sequencing sample was made of blood. All receptors derive from a man aged 55 to 69 in good health. CDR3s include the opening cysteine and the closing phenylalanine or tryptophan. The order of the fields is D gene, J gene, clone size, V gene, CDR3 length, CDR3 DNA, CDR3 protein. D genes are given only for firm matches. The listing skips clone size in some rows; elsewhere it reads once, few, many or a size class.

>.|TRBJ1-1|.|TRBV5-1|15
TGCGCCAGCAGATTTGGGGGGGGCGCGGACACTGAAGCTTTCTTT
CASRFGGGADTEAFF
>.|TRBJ1-5|few|TRBV6-6|14
TGTGCCAGCGGTACAGGGTATACGGATCAGCCCCAGCATTTT
CASGTGYTDQPQHF
>TRBD2|TRBJ2-3|few|TRBV15|17
TGTGCCACCAGCACTCGAGCGGGGGCCCCTAGCACAGATACGCAGTATTTT
CATSTRAGAPSTDTQYF
>.|TRBJ1-2|.|TRBV4-1|14
TGCGCCAGCAGCCCAATGTCACCTAACTATGGCTACACCTTC
CASSPMSPNYGYTF
>.|TRBJ1-5|.|TRBV28|14
TGTGCCAGCAACTTAGGAGGGGTAGGTCAGCCCCAGCATTTT
CASNLGGVGQPQHF
>.|TRBJ1-1|.|TRBV29-1|12
TGCAGCGTCCCCAGGGAAAACACTGAAGCTTTCTTT
CSVPRENTEAFF
>TRBD2|TRBJ2-3|.|TRBV4-2|15
TGTGCCAGCAGCCAGGGGGGACTAGCGACAGATACGCAGTATTTT
CASSQGGLATDTQYF
>.|TRBJ2-1|few|TRBV27|15
TGTGCCAGCAGCCCTACCCGGGGACCGTACAATGAGCAGTTCTTC
CASSPTRGPYNEQFF
>TRBD2|TRBJ2-7|.|TRBV4-1|14
TGCGCCAGCAGCCTTTCGCTAGCGGTCGAAGAGCAGTACTTC
CASSLSLAVEEQYF
>.|TRBJ2-1|many|TRBV4-1|14
TGCGCCAGCAGCCAATATGTCAGAGGCAGTGAGCAGTTCTTC
CASSQYVRGSEQFF
>.|TRBJ2-7|.|TRBV6-2/TRBV6-3|13
TGTGCCAGCAGACCCCGGGACGGCTACGAGCAGTACTTC
CASRPRDGYEQYF
>TRBD2|TRBJ2-3|few|TRBV27|13
TGTGCCAGCAGTTTGCGGGGGGGCCCTACGCAGTATTTT
CASSLRGGPTQYF
>TRBD1|TRBJ1-2|few|TRBV29-1|12
TGCAGCGTTTTGGGACAGGGATTAGGCTACACCTTC
CSVLGQGLGYTF
>TRBD2|TRBJ2-1|.|TRBV10-2|14
TGCGCCAGCAGTGATGGGACTAGCAGTAATGAGCAGTTCTTC
CASSDGTSSNEQFF
>.|TRBJ2-7|.|TRBV20-1|15
TGCAGTGCTCCTAAGTTGTCCGGAATGGTCTACGAGCAGTACTTC
CSAPKLSGMVYEQYF
>.|TRBJ1-2|few|TRBV28|15
TGTGCCAGCAGTCCCCGGGCAGGCCAGGGCTATGGCTACACCTTC
CASSPRAGQGYGYTF